This T cell receptor (beta chain) came from a study of shared clonotypes between healthy human individuals. Study in general: Per donor, three plates held CD4 naive cells, three held CD4 memory, two held CD8 naive and one held CD8 memory.

Clones were read by immunoSEQ multiplex PCR, and TCRdb kept only the in-frame ones, dropping some. The sample carries under 850,000 clones, 85% to 95% recorded once. On this clone: As yet, its antigen is unknown.

The V and J ends lost 2 bases and 1 base respectively, with 19 bases between them. CDR3 length: 18 residues. The germline V gene has CDR1 SNHLY and CDR2 FYNNEI. The study's findings and limits: Naive subsets typically showed greater estimated richness than memory subsets. Non-shared clonotypes displayed generation probabilities falling below those of clonotypes present in all four donors. Rarefaction gave evidence that sorted-subset sequencing remained incomplete despite large depth.

It was CD45RO-negative cells, positively selected for CCR7, that made up naive CD8 cells, with terminally differentiated effector memory CD45RA+ cells excluded. This TCR derives from a man aged 25-45 years in good health. Sample: naive CD8+ T cells sorted from blood. J is TRBJ2-3 and V is TRBV2; the D call may be TRBD1 or TRBD2 (6 bases each). CDR3 sequence: CASSERGATGIGTDTQYF. DNA for the CDR3: TGTGCCAGCAGTGAAAGGGGGGCGACAGGAATCGGCACAGATACGCAGTATTTT. Full variable domain (missing parts from reference TRBV2 and TRBJ2-3): EPEVTQTPSHQVTQMGQEVILRCVPISNHLYFYWYRQILGQKVEFLVSFYNNEISEKSEIFDDQFSVERPDGSNFTLKIRSTKLEDSAMYFCASSERGATGIGTDTQYFGPGTRLTVL.